This TCR beta chain was retrieved from a study of blood T cell repertoires in COVID-19. The CDR3 sequence is 15 residues long. Per germline, CDR1 SGHRS and CDR2 YFSETQ. Deletions cut 0 bases from V and 1 base from J, with 10 bases between. Clones were sequenced by immunoSEQ multiplex PCR, and TCRdb holds only the in-frame ones, with some missing. The sample has 150,000 to 200,000 clones; roughly 80% are singletons. The sequence derives from an elderly woman with COVID-19, enrolled during active disease. The sequenced sample consisted of peripheral blood. The chain has TRBV5-1 and TRBJ1-1, with D unclear. The CDR3 region is CASSLAVTTNTEAFF. In DNA form, the CDR3 reads TGCGCCAGCAGCTTGGCCGTAACAACGAACACTGAAGCTTTCTTT.